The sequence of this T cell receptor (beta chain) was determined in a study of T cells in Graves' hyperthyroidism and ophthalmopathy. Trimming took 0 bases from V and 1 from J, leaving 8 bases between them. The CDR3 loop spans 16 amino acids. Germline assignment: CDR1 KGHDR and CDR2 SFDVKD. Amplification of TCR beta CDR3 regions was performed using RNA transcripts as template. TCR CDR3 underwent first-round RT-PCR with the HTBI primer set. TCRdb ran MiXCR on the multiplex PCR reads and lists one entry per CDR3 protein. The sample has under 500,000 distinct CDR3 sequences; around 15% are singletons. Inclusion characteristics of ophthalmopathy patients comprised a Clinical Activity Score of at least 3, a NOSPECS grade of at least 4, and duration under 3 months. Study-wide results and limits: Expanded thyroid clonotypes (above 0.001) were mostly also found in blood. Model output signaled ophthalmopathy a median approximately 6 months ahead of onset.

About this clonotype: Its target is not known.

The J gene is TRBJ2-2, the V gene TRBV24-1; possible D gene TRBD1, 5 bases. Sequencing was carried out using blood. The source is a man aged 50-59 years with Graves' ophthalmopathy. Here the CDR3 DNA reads TGTGCCACCAGTGATTTGGGACACCAGAACACCGGGGAGCTGTTTTTT. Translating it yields CATSDLGHQNTGELFF.